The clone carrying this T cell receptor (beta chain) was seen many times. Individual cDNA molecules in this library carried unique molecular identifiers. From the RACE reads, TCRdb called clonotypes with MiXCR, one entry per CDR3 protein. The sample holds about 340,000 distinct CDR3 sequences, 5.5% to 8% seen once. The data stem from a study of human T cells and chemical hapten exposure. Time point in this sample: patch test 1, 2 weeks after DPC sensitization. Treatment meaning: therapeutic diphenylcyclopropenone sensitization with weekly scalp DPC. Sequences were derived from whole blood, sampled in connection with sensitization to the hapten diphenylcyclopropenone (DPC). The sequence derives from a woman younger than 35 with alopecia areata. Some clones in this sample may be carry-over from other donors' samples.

The CDR3: CASSYREKDTQYF. The CDR3 DNA reads as TGTGCCAGCAGTTACAGGGAGAAAGATACGCAGTATTTT. This chain uses TRBV6-2 or TRBV6-3 with TRBJ2-3; D might be TRBD2 (5 bases). V lost 2 bases and J lost 5, with 8 bases in between. CDR3 length: 13 amino acids. The germline V gene encodes CDR1 MNHEY and CDR2 SVGEGT.